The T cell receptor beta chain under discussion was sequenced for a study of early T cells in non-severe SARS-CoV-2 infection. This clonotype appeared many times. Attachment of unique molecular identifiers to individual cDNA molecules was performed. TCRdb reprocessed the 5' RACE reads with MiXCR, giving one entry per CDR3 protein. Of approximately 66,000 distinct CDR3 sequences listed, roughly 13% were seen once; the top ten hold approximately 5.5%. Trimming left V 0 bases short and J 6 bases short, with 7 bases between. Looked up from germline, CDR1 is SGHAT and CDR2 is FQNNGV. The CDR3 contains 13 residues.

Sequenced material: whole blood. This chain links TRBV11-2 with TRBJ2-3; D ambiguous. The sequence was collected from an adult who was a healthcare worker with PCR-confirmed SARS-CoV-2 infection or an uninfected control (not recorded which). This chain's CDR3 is CASSLDRVDTQYF. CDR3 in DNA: TGTGCCAGCAGCTTAGATCGGGTGGATACGCAGTATTTT.